This T cell receptor (beta chain) was identified during a study of cytomegalovirus exposure and HLA in healthy donors. Study-level points and caveats: The tendency of first-cohort TCR clusters to co-occur in the approximately 120 validation repertoires was identified by a subsequent analysis. Cytomegalovirus status, reportedly, was diagnosed with high specificity and sensitivity by the classifier. Cytomegalovirus-associated TCR beta chains were listed, numbering roughly 150. Many donors carried some public TCRs, although rarity characterized most TCR sequences.

The method was immunoSEQ multiplex PCR; TCRdb's version includes in-frame clones alone and lacks a portion of them. In the table there are about 100,000 clones, about 85% of which are singletons. Regarding this clone: Its matching antigen is unknown.

Sequencing was carried out using PBMCs. The sequence was collected from a young woman in good health and CMV-seronegative.

The CDR3 loop is CASSGGGQPQHF. The CDR3 DNA is TGTGCCAGCAGCGGAGGAGGTCAGCCCCAGCATTTT. The chain has TRBV2 and TRBJ1-5; no firm D call. The CDR3 contains 12 residues. The germline V gene encodes CDR1 SNHLY and CDR2 FYNNEI. V lost 6 bases and J lost 6, with 9 bases in between.